This TCR beta chain was observed in a study of blood T cell repertoires in COVID-19. Study-level background: The United States, Italy and Spain were the sources of the acute and convalescent COVID-19 samples. T cells, B-cell-depleted T cells, or PBMCs supplied cDNA or gDNA.

Seattle cases were enrolled at active infection and followed longitudinally. In the original workflow: Amplification of reference gene primers was used by the study to estimate nucleated cell counts. Clones were read by immunoSEQ multiplex PCR, and TCRdb kept only the in-frame ones, dropping some. That table supplies the V and J calls and clone size; D and trimming were determined from the DNA. The profile shows over 200,000 clones, around 80% of them singletons. V shed 4 bases and J 7 bases; nucleotides not matched to a gene: 7. CDR3 length equals 13 residues. The germline gives CDR1 SGHNT, CDR2 YYREEE (reference sequence).

This receptor was identified in a woman aged 30 to 39 with COVID-19, enrolled during active disease. This chain connects TRBV5-4 to TRBJ1-1; 7 nucleotides match TRBD1. The sample comprised peripheral blood. CDR3 amino acids: CASSGDRALEAFF. CDR3 DNA: TGTGCCAGCAGCGGGGACAGAGCGCTTGAAGCTTTCTTT.